Listed below are T cell receptor beta chains from one sample, sequenced in a study of PD-1 blockade in mismatch repair-deficient tumors. The data were produced by immunoSEQ multiplex PCR, yet TCRdb's version contains in-frame clones alone and is incomplete. Of around 62,000 clones in the sample, around 80% were seen once. The sequences come from peripheral blood, collected 2 weeks after starting pembrolizumab. The receptor set was obtained from an adult with mismatch repair-deficient cancer. The CDR3 runs from the conserved cysteine through the conserved F or W. A D gene is named only where the DNA matches it firmly. The size of a clone is reported for some rows only, either as once, few or many, or as a class for expanded clones.

-,TRBJ2-5,-,TRBV2,TGTGCCAGCAGTGCCGACAGGGAGACCCAGTACTTC,CASSADRETQYF
TRBD1,TRBJ2-3,-,TRBV10-3,TGTGCCACCCGGACAGGGATCAGCACAGATACGCAGTATTTT,CATRTGISTDTQYF
-,TRBJ2-6,few,TRBV7-3,TGTGCCAGCAGCTTAACATCGGCTACTGGGGCCAACGTCCTGACTTTC,CASSLTSATGANVLTF
-,TRBJ1-1,-,TRBV25-1,TGTGCCAGCAGTGAATCCCGTCCCGTGGCGAGCACTGAAGCTTTCTTT,CASSESRPVASTEAFF
-,TRBJ2-4,-,TRBV7-9,TGTGCCAGCAGGCCCCCGGGGAAGGGGAACCCAAACATTCAGTACTTC,CASRPPGKGNPNIQYF
TRBD1,TRBJ2-7,-,TRBV6-6,TGTGCCAGCAGATTTACAGGGGTCTCCTACGAGCAGTACTTC,CASRFTGVSYEQYF
TRBD1,TRBJ2-5,-,TRBV5-1,TGCGCCAGCAGCTTGATGGGCACAGACAGGGAAGAGACCCAGTACTTC,CASSLMGTDREETQYF
-,TRBJ1-5,-,TRBV15,TGTGCCACCAGCAGAGAAAATTCAGGCAATCAGCCCCAGCATTTT,CATSRENSGNQPQHF
TRBD2,TRBJ2-1,-,TRBV12-5,TGTGCTAGTGGTTTGATACATGGGACTAGCGGAGACAATGAGCAGTTCTTC,CASGLIHGTSGDNEQFF
TRBD1,TRBJ1-2,-,TRBV7-8,TGTGCCAGCAGCTTCGCATCCGGGACAGGGGCGTCTGGCTACACCTTC,CASSFASGTGASGYTF
-,TRBJ2-2,-,TRBV18,TGTGCCAGCTCCATAGACGGGAACACCGGGGAGCTGTTTTTT,CASSIDGNTGELFF
-,TRBJ2-1,-,TRBV5-6,TGTGCCAGCAGCTCCGATTGGGTTCAGGGCTACAATGAGCAGTTCTTC,CASSSDWVQGYNEQFF
-,TRBJ2-1,-,TRBV12-5,TGTGCTAGTGCTCCCGTAGGTAATGAGCAGTTCTTC,CASAPVGNEQFF
-,TRBJ2-3,-,TRBV7-9,TGTGCCAGCAGCTGGGGAGTCAGCACAGATACGCAGTATTTT,CASSWGVSTDTQYF
TRBD1,TRBJ1-5,-,TRBV19,TGTGCCATCGGGACAGATATTAGCAATCAGCCCCAGCATTTT,CAIGTDISNQPQHF
TRBD1,TRBJ2-7,-,TRBV5-1,TGCGCCAGCAGCCTGGACAGGGATCGTTGGCGCTTC,CASSLDRDRWRF
TRBD2,TRBJ2-7,-,TRBV9,TGTGCCAGCAGCGTAGAGGGGGGACTAGCGACCTACGAGCAGTACTTC,CASSVEGGLATYEQYF
-,TRBJ2-3,-,TRBV20-1,TGCAGTGCCACTGGGGCAGATACGCAGTATTTT,CSATGADTQYF
TRBD2,TRBJ2-1,-,TRBV13,TGTGCCAGCAGCCCCCTAGCGGGAGGGCCTTCCCACAATGAGCAGTTCTTC,CASSPLAGGPSHNEQFF
-,TRBJ1-2,-,TRBV5-1,TGCGCCAGCAGCTTAGGAGGAAATGTTGCTAACTATGGCTACACCTTC,CASSLGGNVANYGYTF
TRBD1,TRBJ1-1,-,TRBV27,TGTGCCAGCAGTTTGAGGGGGCCGCGGGTCGCAGAAGCTTTCTTT,CASSLRGPRVAEAFF
-,TRBJ1-1,once,TRBV19,TGTGCCAGTACCGACCGACAGGCGTGGATAACTTTCTTT,CASTDRQAWITFF
-,TRBJ1-5,-,TRBV7-2,TGTGCCAGCAGCTCCAGGGGATCCGGTCAGCCCCAGCATTTT,CASSSRGSGQPQHF
TRBD2,TRBJ2-3,-,TRBV9,TGTGCCAGCAGCGTAACTAGCGGGAGTACAGATACGCAGTATTTT,CASSVTSGSTDTQYF
TRBD2,TRBJ2-3,-,TRBV9,TGTGCCAGCAGCACCCCGACTAGCGGTGTCACAGATACGCAGTATTTT,CASSTPTSGVTDTQYF
TRBD2,TRBJ2-7,-,TRBV28,TGTGCCAGCACCCGGGGGACTAGCGGGATCTACGAGCAGTACTTC,CASTRGTSGIYEQYF
-,TRBJ2-4,-,TRBV7-9,TGTGCCAGCAGCTCGGGAGTCTTGGGGTACTTC,CASSSGVLGYF
TRBD1,TRBJ2-3,-,TRBV7-9,TGTGCCAGCAGCTCCCGGACAGGTCAAGATACGCAGTATTTT,CASSSRTGQDTQYF
TRBD2,TRBJ2-1,-,TRBV7-9,TGTGCCAGCAGCTGGGGGACTAGCGGGAGTGATGAGCAGTTCTTC,CASSWGTSGSDEQFF
TRBD2,TRBJ2-7,-,TRBV7-8,TGTGCCAGCAGCTTAGCGGGACCGGGAGGGGGCGAGCAGTACTTC,CASSLAGPGGGEQYF
TRBD2,TRBJ2-7,-,TRBV7-2,TGTGCCAGCAGCCCTACCGGGAGGGCCGGTACCGAGCAGTACTTC,CASSPTGRAGTEQYF
-,TRBJ2-2,-,TRBV6-5,TGTGCCAGCAGTCCCATGGGGGGCGGCACCGGGGAGCTGTTTTTT,CASSPMGGGTGELFF
-,TRBJ2-7,-,TRBV6-9,TGTGCCAGCAGCCAACCGGGACAAGCCTACGAGCAGTACTTC,CASSQPGQAYEQYF
-,TRBJ2-3,once,TRBV25-1,TGTGCCAGCAGTGTGAACTCGGCAGATACGCAGTATTTT,CASSVNSADTQYF
TRBD2,TRBJ2-1,-,TRBV5-1,TGCGCCAGCAGCTATGAAGCGGGATGGGATGAGCAGTTCTTC,CASSYEAGWDEQFF
-,TRBJ2-2,-,TRBV28,TGTGCCAGCAGGACTTGGACCGGGGAGCTGTTTTTT,CASRTWTGELFF